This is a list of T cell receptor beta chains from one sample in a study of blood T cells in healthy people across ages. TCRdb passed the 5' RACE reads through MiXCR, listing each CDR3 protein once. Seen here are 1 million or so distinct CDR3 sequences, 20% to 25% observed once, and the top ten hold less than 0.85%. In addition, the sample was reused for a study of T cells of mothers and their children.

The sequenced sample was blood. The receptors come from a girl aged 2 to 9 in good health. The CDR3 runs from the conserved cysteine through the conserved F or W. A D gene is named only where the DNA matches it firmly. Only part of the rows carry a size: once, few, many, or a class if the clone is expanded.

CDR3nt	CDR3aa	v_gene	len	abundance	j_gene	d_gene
TGCAGCGTTGAGGGACACCCCACTGAAGCTTTCTTT	CSVEGHPTEAFF	TRBV29-1	12	few	TRBJ1-1	.
TGTGCCATCAGTGAGCGGGACTCGGGTACGCAGTATTTT	CAISERDSGTQYF	TRBV10-3	13	few	TRBJ2-3	.
TGTGCCAGCACCCAGGACCTCCCCCGGTTCTTC	CASTQDLPRFF	TRBV7-9	11	.	TRBJ2-1	.
TGTGCCAGCAGCCAGAGGACCTACACAGATACGCAGTATTTT	CASSQRTYTDTQYF	TRBV7-2	14	few	TRBJ2-3	.
TGTGCCAGCAGTGCTGTACCATCCTACGAGCAGTACTTC	CASSAVPSYEQYF	TRBV27	13	.	TRBJ2-7	.
TGTGCCAGCAGTTTTGGTTCGGATACGCAGTATTTT	CASSFGSDTQYF	TRBV28	12	many	TRBJ2-3	.
TGCGCCAGCAGCCTTGCCCGAAATGAAAAACTGTTTTTT	CASSLARNEKLFF	TRBV4-3	13	.	TRBJ1-4	.
TGCGCCAGCAGCAGTAGCGGGGGGTCGGAGACCCAGTACTTC	CASSSSGGSETQYF	TRBV5-1	14	few	TRBJ2-5	TRBD2
TGTGCCAGCAGCCAAGGTTGGGCCGAAGCGACCTACGAGCAGTACTTC	CASSQGWAEATYEQYF	TRBV3-1	16	.	TRBJ2-7	.
TGCGCCAGCCCCTTGATTGAGCAGTTCTTC	CASPLIEQFF	TRBV5-1	10	.	TRBJ2-1	.
TGTGCCAGCAGCGAGCGTCCCGGGACAGGGGAACAGCCCCAGCATTTT	CASSERPGTGEQPQHF	TRBV5-8	16	.	TRBJ1-5	TRBD1
TGTGCCAGCAGTATAGCGGGAGGGCCGAATGAGCAGTTCTTC	CASSIAGGPNEQFF	TRBV28	14	few	TRBJ2-1	TRBD2
TGCGCCAGCAGGCAGATAAGAGATTTAGTTGATAAGCAGTTCTTC	CASRQIRDLVDKQFF	TRBV5-1	15	.	TRBJ2-1	.
TGCAGTGCTAGGGGGTCGGCGGGGGTAGGAAACACCATATATTTT	CSARGSAGVGNTIYF	TRBV20-1	15	few	TRBJ1-3	.
TGTGCCAGCAGCCCCCCTCCCGGAGCGGAGCAGTACTTC	CASSPPPGAEQYF	TRBV5-8	13	few	TRBJ2-7	.
TGTGCCAGCAGCTTCCAGCGGGGGGGCGGTTTGGAGACCCAGTACTTC	CASSFQRGGGLETQYF	TRBV11-2	16	.	TRBJ2-5	TRBD2
TGTGCCAGCAGCTCCCGGGTAGCGGGAGCCGGAGGCACAGATACGCAGTATTTT	CASSSRVAGAGGTDTQYF	TRBV11-2	18	.	TRBJ2-3	TRBD2
TGCAGTGCCCTCACCGGGAAGCCGGGAGATACGCAGTATTTT	CSALTGKPGDTQYF	TRBV20-1	14	once	TRBJ2-3	.
TGTGCCAGCAGCGCCAAGGGGACCCCCGTCCTGACTTTC	CASSAKGTPVLTF	TRBV14	13	.	TRBJ2-6	.
TGCAGTGCTAGAGGGGTCGGCAGGGGAGAGACCCAGTACTTC	CSARGVGRGETQYF	TRBV20-1	14	.	TRBJ2-5	.
TGTGCCAGCAGCCCTCGAACAAGACTAGCGGAACGGGGGCATAACAATGAGCAGTTCTTC	CASSPRTRLAERGHNNEQFF	TRBV11-1	20	.	TRBJ2-1	TRBD2
TGCAGTGCTAGTCTAGCGGGGGGCAGCTCCTACGAGCAGTACTTC	CSASLAGGSSYEQYF	TRBV20-1	15	few	TRBJ2-7	TRBD2
TGTGCCAGCAGGCGGGTGGTGGGGGAGACCCAGTACTTC	CASRRVVGETQYF	TRBV7-9	13	.	TRBJ2-5	.
TGCGCCAGCGGGCCTGCAACTAATGAAAAACTGTTTTTT	CASGPATNEKLFF	TRBV5-1	13	.	TRBJ1-4	.
TGCAGTGCTCCACGGGGGGGGCCTAGCGGTGCAGATACGCAGTACTTT	CSAPRGGPSGADTQYF	TRBV20-1	16	.	TRBJ2-3	TRBD2
TGTGCCAGCATTTCAGGGACCCTTGGAATAGAGACCCAGTACTTC	CASISGTLGIETQYF	TRBV28	15	.	TRBJ2-5	.
TGCGCCCGCTATCCTAACGGTAGGACTGCGGAACGGCCAGATACGCAGTATTTT	CARYPNGRTAERPDTQYF	TRBV4-3	18	.	TRBJ2-3	.
TGTGCCAGCAGCCCCACAGGGGAGGGAGGCTATGGCTACACCTTC	CASSPTGEGGYGYTF	TRBV9	15	few	TRBJ1-2	TRBD1
TGTGCCAGCCTCTCCCGGGAGAACTACGAGCAGTACTTC	CASLSRENYEQYF	TRBV28	13	.	TRBJ2-7	.
TGTGCCAGCAGCCTAAGTGTGTTCCGGGGGGGCCGCTACGAGCAGTACTTC	CASSLSVFRGGRYEQYF	TRBV12-3/TRBV12-4	17	many	TRBJ2-7	TRBD2
TGTGCCAGCAGTGATGACGGAGGATTCACTGAAGCTTTCTTT	CASSDDGGFTEAFF	TRBV2	14	.	TRBJ1-1	.
TGTGCCAGCAGTGAGGACAGGGGTTTCGGTAACATTCAGTACTTC	CASSEDRGFGNIQYF	TRBV2	15	few	TRBJ2-4	TRBD1
TGTGCCAGCAGCATCGGACAGGGAATGGATCAGCCCCAGCATTTT	CASSIGQGMDQPQHF	TRBV5-5	15	.	TRBJ1-5	TRBD1
TGTGCCAGCAGCCCCCGGGGTCGGGGAGGGCCATCTGAGCAGTACTTC	CASSPRGRGGPSEQYF	TRBV7-9	16	.	TRBJ2-7	TRBD2
TGTGCCAGCAGCGGCCGGACTAGCGGCGCTACTAGCACAGATACGCAGTATTTT	CASSGRTSGATSTDTQYF	TRBV11-2	18	few	TRBJ2-3	TRBD2
TGCAGCGTCCGTGACTCAACCTACGAGCAGTACTTC	CSVRDSTYEQYF	TRBV29-1	12	few	TRBJ2-7	.
TGTGCCAGCAGCTCCCTCCAGGCCGAGCAGTACTTC	CASSSLQAEQYF	TRBV12-3/TRBV12-4	12	few	TRBJ2-7	.
TGTGCCAGCAGTTTAAGCCCAGGTTGGGATCAGCCCCAGCATTTT	CASSLSPGWDQPQHF	TRBV28	15	.	TRBJ1-5	.
TGTGCCAGCAGTACTACCGGGACAGGGAAGCAGCCCCAGCATTTT	CASSTTGTGKQPQHF	TRBV2	15	once	TRBJ1-5	TRBD1
TGCGCCAGCAGCGTCACAGGGGATTCACCCCTCCACTTT	CASSVTGDSPLHF	TRBV4-3	13	few	TRBJ1-6	TRBD1
TGTGCCAGCACTAAAAACCCCGGAATTGCCCAGCATTTT	CASTKNPGIAQHF	TRBV6-1	13	few	TRBJ1-5	.
TGCAGTGGTCTTTATGCAACTAATGAAAAACTGTTTTTT	CSGLYATNEKLFF	TRBV20-1	13	.	TRBJ1-4	.
TGTGCCAGCAGCTCCGGGCCCAGGGACACCGGGGAGCTGCTTTTT	CASSSGPRDTGELLF	TRBV5-6	15	.	TRBJ2-2	.
TGTGCTAGCAGCTATCCAGGGACTAACTATGGCTACACCTTC	CASSYPGTNYGYTF	TRBV7-7	14	few	TRBJ1-2	.
TGTGCCACCAGTGACAGGGTTTACCACAATGAGCAGTTCTTC	CATSDRVYHNEQFF	TRBV24-1	14	.	TRBJ2-1	.
TGCGCCAGCAGCCAAGAACAGACATCGCAGGACAGGGCATACGAGCAGTACTTC	CASSQEQTSQDRAYEQYF	TRBV4-1	18	once	TRBJ2-7	TRBD1
TGCGCCAGCAGCCAAGAGGGACAGGGGACGGTCGAGCAGTACTTC	CASSQEGQGTVEQYF	TRBV4-1	15	.	TRBJ2-7	TRBD1
TGTGCCATCAGCGATGGGACTGGGACAAAAACAGATACGCAGTATTTT	CAISDGTGTKTDTQYF	TRBV10-3	16	once	TRBJ2-3	.
TGTGCTAGTGGTTTGACGACCGGGACAGGGGTCTATGGCTACACCTTC	CASGLTTGTGVYGYTF	TRBV12-5	16	few	TRBJ1-2	TRBD1
TGTGCCACCAGCAGAGATATCGAGGAGACCCAGTACTTC	CATSRDIEETQYF	TRBV15	13	.	TRBJ2-5	.
TGCAGTGCAAAAACTAGCGGGGGGGGTCAAGAGACCCAGTACTTC	CSAKTSGGGQETQYF	TRBV20-1	15	.	TRBJ2-5	TRBD2
TGTGCCAGCAGTTCGAGACAGGAGCAGTACTTC	CASSSRQEQYF	TRBV28	11	few	TRBJ2-7	.
TGTGCCAGCAGGCTCGAGAACATTCAGTACTTC	CASRLENIQYF	TRBV5-5	11	.	TRBJ2-4	.